This TCR beta chain appears in the sequencing data of a study of blood T cell repertoires in COVID-19. Background on the study: Sites across the United States, Italy and Spain contributed samples from acute and convalescent COVID-19. In each case, the material was cDNA or gDNA derived from T cells, B-cell-depleted T cells, or PBMCs.

Per the authors' pipeline: Amplification from reference gene primers served as the basis for estimated nucleated cell counts. The protocol was immunoSEQ multiplex PCR, while the TCRdb copy is restricted to in-frame clones and leaves out a portion. Clone size and the V and J calls come from that table; the DNA yielded D and trimming. The table records approximately 210,000 clones, about 83% of them present only once. Only a few counts were recorded for this clone. Sequenced input: peripheral blood. This clonotype originated in a woman aged 45-65 years with acute or convalescent COVID-19.

Here the CDR3 reads CASSLVPAGVSYEQYF. As DNA, the CDR3 is TGTGCCAGCAGCTTAGTGCCAGCGGGAGTTTCCTACGAGCAGTACTTC. The chain couples TRBV7-6 to TRBJ2-7; 8 nucleotides align to TRBD2. The CDR3 sequence is 16 residues long. The germline CDR1 and CDR2 sequences are SGHVS and FNYEAQ. Trimming cost V 1 base and J 1 base; bases outside gene matches: 6.